The text below deals with one T cell receptor (beta chain). Unmatched junction bases numbered 10, after V lost 5 bases and J lost 8 bases. This CDR3 spans 15 amino acids. Germline V gene sequence: CDR1 SEHNR, CDR2 FQNEAQ (reference sequence). The entry originates in a study of blood T cell repertoires in COVID-19. Overall study: Donors in the United States, Italy and Spain gave samples during acute or convalescent COVID-19.

Source study methods: Nucleated cell number was recorded as an estimate derived from reference gene primer amplification. Libraries were prepared by immunoSEQ multiplex PCR; TCRdb keeps only in-frame clonotypes and omits some of them. The V and J calls and clone size were taken over from that table, and D and trimming were inferred from the DNA. This table holds roughly 220,000 clones, about nine tenths found once. The chain combines TRBV7-9 with TRBJ1-4, with TRBD1 matching over 8 bases. The receptor was derived from a man older than 75 with acute or convalescent COVID-19. Material: peripheral blood. The CDR3 loop reads CASSTPGGAGEKLFF. As DNA, the CDR3 is TGTGCCAGCAGCACCCCAGGGGGCGCGGGGGAAAAACTGTTTTTT.